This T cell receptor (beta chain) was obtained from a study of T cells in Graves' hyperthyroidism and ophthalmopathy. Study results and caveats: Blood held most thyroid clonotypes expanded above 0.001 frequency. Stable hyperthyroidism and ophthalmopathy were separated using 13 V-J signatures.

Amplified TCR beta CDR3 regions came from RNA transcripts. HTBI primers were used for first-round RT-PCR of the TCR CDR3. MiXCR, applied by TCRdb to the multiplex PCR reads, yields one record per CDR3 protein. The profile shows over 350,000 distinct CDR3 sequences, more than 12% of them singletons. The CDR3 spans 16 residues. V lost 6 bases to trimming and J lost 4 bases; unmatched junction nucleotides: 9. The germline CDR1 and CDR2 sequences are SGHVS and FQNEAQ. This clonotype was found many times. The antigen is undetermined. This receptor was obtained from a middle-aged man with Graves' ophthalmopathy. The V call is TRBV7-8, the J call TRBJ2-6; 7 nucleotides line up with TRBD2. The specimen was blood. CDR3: CASSASGGGGANVLTF. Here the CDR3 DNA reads TGTGCCAGCAGTGCTAGCGGCGGGGGAGGGGCCAACGTCCTGACTTTC.